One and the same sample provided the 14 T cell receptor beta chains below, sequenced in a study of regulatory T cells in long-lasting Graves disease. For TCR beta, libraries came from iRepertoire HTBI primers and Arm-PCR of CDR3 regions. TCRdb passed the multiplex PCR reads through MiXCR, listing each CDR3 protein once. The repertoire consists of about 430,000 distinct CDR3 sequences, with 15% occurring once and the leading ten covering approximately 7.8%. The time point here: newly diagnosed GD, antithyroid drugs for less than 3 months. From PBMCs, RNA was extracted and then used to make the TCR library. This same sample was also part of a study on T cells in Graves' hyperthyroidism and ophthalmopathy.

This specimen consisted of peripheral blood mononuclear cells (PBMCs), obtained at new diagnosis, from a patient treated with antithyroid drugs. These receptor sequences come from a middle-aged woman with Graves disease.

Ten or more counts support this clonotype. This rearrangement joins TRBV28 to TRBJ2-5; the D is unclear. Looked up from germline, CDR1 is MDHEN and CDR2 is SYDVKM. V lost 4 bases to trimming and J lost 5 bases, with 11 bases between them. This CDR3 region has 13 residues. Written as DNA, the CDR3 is TGTGCCAGCAGTTCCAGCCCTCGGGAGACCCAGTACTTC. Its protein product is CASSSSPRETQYF.

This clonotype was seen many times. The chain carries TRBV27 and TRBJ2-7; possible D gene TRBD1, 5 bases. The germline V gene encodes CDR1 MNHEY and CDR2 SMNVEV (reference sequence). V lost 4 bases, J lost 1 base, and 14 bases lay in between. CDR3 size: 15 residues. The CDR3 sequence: CASSYLSTVSYEQYF. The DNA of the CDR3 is TGTGCCAGCAGTTACTTGTCGACAGTTTCCTACGAGCAGTACTTC.

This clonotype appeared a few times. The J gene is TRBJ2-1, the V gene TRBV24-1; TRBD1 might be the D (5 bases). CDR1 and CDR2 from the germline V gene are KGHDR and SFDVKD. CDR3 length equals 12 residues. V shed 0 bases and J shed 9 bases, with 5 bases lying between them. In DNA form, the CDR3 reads TGTGCCACCAGTGATTTGGGGGCTGAGCAGTTCTTC. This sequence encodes CATSDLGAEQFF.

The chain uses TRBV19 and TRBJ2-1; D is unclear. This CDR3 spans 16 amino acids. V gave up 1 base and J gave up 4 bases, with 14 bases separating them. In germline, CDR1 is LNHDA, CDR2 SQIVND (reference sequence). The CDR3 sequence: CASSIGLQLGYNEQFF. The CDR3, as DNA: TGTGCCAGTAGTATAGGATTACAGCTGGGGTACAATGAGCAGTTCTTC.

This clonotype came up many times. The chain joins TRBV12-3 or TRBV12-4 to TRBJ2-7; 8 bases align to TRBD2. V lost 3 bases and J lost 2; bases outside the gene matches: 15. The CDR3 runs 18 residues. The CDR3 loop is CASSFSGTTGTRAYEQYF. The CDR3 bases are TGTGCCAGCAGTTTCTCCGGGACAACCGGGACTAGAGCCTACGAGCAGTACTTC.

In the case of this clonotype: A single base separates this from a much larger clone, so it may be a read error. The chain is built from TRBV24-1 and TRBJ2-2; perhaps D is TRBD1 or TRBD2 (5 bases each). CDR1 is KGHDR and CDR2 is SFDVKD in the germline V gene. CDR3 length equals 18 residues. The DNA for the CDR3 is TGTGCCACCAGTGATTTGAAGATTGGGCAGGGTAACACCGGGGAGCTGCTTTTT. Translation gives CATSDLKIGQGNTGELLF.

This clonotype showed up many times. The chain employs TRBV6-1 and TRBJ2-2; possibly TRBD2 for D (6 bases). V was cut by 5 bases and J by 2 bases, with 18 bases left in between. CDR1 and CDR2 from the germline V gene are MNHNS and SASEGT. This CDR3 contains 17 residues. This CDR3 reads CASSPEEGGLNTGELFF. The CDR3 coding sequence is TGTGCCAGCAGTCCAGAGGAGGGCGGGCTAAACACCGGGGAGCTGTTTTTT.

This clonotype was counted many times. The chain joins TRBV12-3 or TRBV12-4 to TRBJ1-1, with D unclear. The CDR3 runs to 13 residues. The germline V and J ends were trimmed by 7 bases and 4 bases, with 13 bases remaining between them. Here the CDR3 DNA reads TGTGCCAGCAATTACGGTGGACGCACTGAAGCTTTCTTT. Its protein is CASNYGGRTEAFF.

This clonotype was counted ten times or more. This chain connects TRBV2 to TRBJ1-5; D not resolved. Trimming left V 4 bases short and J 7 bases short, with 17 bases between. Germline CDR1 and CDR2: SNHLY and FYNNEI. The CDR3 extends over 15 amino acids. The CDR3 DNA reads TGTGCCAGCAGTGTCCCGGGCGGGCTCTGGCAGCCCCAGCATTTT. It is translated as CASSVPGGLWQPQHF.

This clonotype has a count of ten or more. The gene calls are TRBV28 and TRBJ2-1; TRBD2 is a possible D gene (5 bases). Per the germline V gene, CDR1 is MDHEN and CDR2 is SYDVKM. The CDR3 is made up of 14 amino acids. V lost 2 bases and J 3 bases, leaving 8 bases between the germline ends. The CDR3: CASSLVALYNEQFF. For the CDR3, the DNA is TGTGCCAGCAGTTTAGTAGCGCTCTACAATGAGCAGTTCTTC.

The CDR3 DNA reads TGTGCCAGCAGCTCCAATGCAGATACGCAGTATTTT. Amino acids: CASSSNADTQYF. The chain employs TRBV11-2 and TRBJ2-3; D is ambiguous. This CDR3 region has 12 residues. Trimming pared 4 bases from V and 4 bases from J, leaving 6 bases between. The germline gives CDR1 SGHAT, CDR2 FQNNGV.

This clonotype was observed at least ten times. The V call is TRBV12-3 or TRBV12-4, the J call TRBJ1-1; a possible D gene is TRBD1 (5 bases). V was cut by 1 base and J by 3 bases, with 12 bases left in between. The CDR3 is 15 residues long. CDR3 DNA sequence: TGTGCCAGCAGTTTAGTGGGAGGGGCGGACACTGAAGCTTTCTTT. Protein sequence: CASSLVGGADTEAFF.

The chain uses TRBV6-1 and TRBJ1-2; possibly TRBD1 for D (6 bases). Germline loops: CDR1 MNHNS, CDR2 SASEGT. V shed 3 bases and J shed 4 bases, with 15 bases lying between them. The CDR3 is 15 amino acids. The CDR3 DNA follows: TGTGCCAGCAGTGATGAAATCAGGGGAACCTATGGCTACACCTTC. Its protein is CASSDEIRGTYGYTF.

In nucleotides, the CDR3 is TGTGCCAGCAGCTTTTCAGGGGGAAAGGGGAATGAGCAGTTCTTC. As protein: CASSFSGGKGNEQFF. The gene calls are TRBV7-9 and TRBJ2-1; 7 bases are a match to TRBD1. J lost 7 bases, V lost 3 bases, and 9 bases had no gene match. The CDR3 covers 15 residues. CDR1 and CDR2 from the germline V gene are SEHNR and FQNEAQ (reference sequence).